The next 25 T cell receptor beta chains were all read from a single sample in a study of blood T cell repertoires in COVID-19 (dated by TCRdb to about 2020). Library preparation used the immunoSEQ multiplex PCR assay. Imported from immuneACCESS, the table was reduced by TCRdb to in-frame sequences with V and J called. These copies leave out some clones; in studies compared against another copy, an unresolved V gene accounts for under half, and the cause of the remainder is not known. Counted in this sample were 200,000 to 300,000 clones; roughly 76% of them appeared once. 7.5% to 8% of the sample is held by the ten biggest clonotypes. Sequenced sample: peripheral blood. The origin of the receptors is an elderly woman with COVID-19, enrolled during active disease.

This sequence joins TRBV6-6 and TRBJ1-1; D is unresolved. The CDR3 length is 13 residues. The V end lost 5 bases, the J end lost 0 bases, and 7 bases lay between the germline ends. Germline V lookup: CDR1 MNHNY, CDR2 SVGAGI (reference sequence). CDR3 region: CASSNVMNTEAFF. CDR3 bases: TGTGCCAGCAGTAATGTAATGAACACTGAAGCTTTCTTT.

As DNA, the CDR3 is TGTGCCAGCAGTTTGGGGCAGTACGGCAATCAGCCCCAGCATTTT. Amino acid sequence: CASSLGQYGNQPQHF. This chain joins TRBV6-6 and TRBJ1-5; a possible D gene is TRBD1 (5 bases). Germline CDR1 is MNHNY and CDR2 is SVGAGI (reference sequence). V was shortened by 4 bases and J by 2 bases, with 12 bases between the two germline ends. There are 15 residues in the CDR3.

The chain combines TRBV9 with TRBJ1-3; no reliable D call. The CDR3 runs to 12 residues. The V gene lost 0 bases and the J gene lost 6 bases, with 4 bases spanning the gap. From germline, CDR1 is SGDLS and CDR2 YYNGEE. CDR3 sequence: CASSVDQNTIYF. The DNA of the CDR3 is TGTGCCAGCAGCGTAGATCAAAACACCATATATTTT.

The chain couples TRBV19 to TRBJ1-5, with 7 bases that match TRBD1. Germline assignment: CDR1 LNHDA and CDR2 SQIVND (reference sequence). V dropped 7 bases and J dropped 2; count of bases not matched to a gene: 8. The CDR3 contains 15 residues. The CDR3 here is CASMADREGNQPQHF. The CDR3 DNA follows: TGTGCCAGTATGGCTGACAGGGAGGGCAATCAGCCCCAGCATTTT. Full variable domain (remainder filled in from reference TRBV19 and TRBJ1-5): DGGITQSPKYLFRKEGQNVTLSCEQNLNHDAMYWYRQDPGQGLRLIYYSQIVNDFQKGDIAEGYSVSREKKESFPLTVTSAQKNPTAFYLCASMADREGNQPQHFGDGTRLSIL.

Remarks on this clone: Other DNA sequences of this sample code for an identical CDR3. The chain combines TRBV3-1 (or the pseudogene TRBV3-2) with TRBJ1-1, with D tentatively TRBD1 (5 bases). V lost 2 bases, J lost 11 bases, and 9 bases lay in between. The CDR3 is 11 residues long. Germline CDR1 and CDR2: LGHDT and YNNKEL (reference sequence). For the CDR3, the DNA is TGTGCCAGCAGCCAAAGGGGCGAGGCTTTCTTT. Protein sequence: CASSQRGEAFF.

The V gene is TRBV2, the J gene TRBJ2-1; D ambiguous. Germline CDR1 is SNHLY and CDR2 is FYNNEI. CDR3 size: 14 residues. Trimming cost V 7 bases and J 5 bases, with 15 bases left between them. The CDR3 here is CASKQNGGNNEQFF. In nucleotides, the CDR3 is TGTGCCAGCAAACAAAATGGCGGCAACAATGAGCAGTTCTTC. Using reference TRBV2 and TRBJ2-1 for the parts outside the CDR3, the full variable domain is EPEVTQTPSHQVTQMGQEVILRCVPISNHLYFYWYRQILGQKVEFLVSFYNNEISEKSEIFDDQFSVERPDGSNFTLKIRSTKLEDSAMYFCASKQNGGNNEQFFGPGTRLTVL.

The rearrangement links TRBV5-1 to TRBJ2-3; D not certain. The length of the CDR3 is 13 residues. Trimming removed 4 bases at V and 2 bases at J, with 8 bases between. Looked up from germline, CDR1 is SGHRS and CDR2 is YFSETQ. The CDR3 loop reads CASSLDSTDTQYF. CDR3 nucleotides: TGCGCCAGCAGCCTAGACTCCACAGATACGCAGTATTTT.

The chain recombines TRBV5-6 with TRBJ1-6; TRBD1 matches at 7 bases. V trimming: 4 bases; J trimming: 10 bases; junction bases outside the gene matches: 14. The germline CDR1 and CDR2 sequences are SGHDT and YYEEEE. This CDR3 region has 16 residues. DNA for the CDR3: TGTGCCAGCAGCCCCCGACAGGGAGTCAGTTCGTCACCCCTCCACTTT. Residues: CASSPRQGVSSSPLHF.

V gene TRBV19 combines with J gene TRBJ1-2; D is unresolved. CDR1 and CDR2 (germline): LNHDA, SQIVND (reference sequence). The CDR3 loop spans 13 amino acids. V was trimmed by 4 bases and J by 4 bases, leaving 10 bases between them. The CDR3 spells CASSTTGGYGYTF. CDR3 sequence (DNA): TGTGCCAGTAGTACGACGGGAGGCTATGGCTACACCTTC.

J is TRBJ1-2 and V is TRBV19, with D tentatively TRBD1 (6 bases). The CDR3 sequence is 14 residues long. Germline CDR1 LNHDA, CDR2 SQIVND (reference sequence). V was shortened by 4 bases and J by 1 base, with 10 bases between the two germline ends. The CDR3 bases are TGTGCCAGTAGTAGTCAGGGGTATAACTATGGCTACACCTTC. Translation gives CASSSQGYNYGYTF. The variable domain in full, completed from reference TRBV19 and TRBJ1-2, reads DGGITQSPKYLFRKEGQNVTLSCEQNLNHDAMYWYRQDPGQGLRLIYYSQIVNDFQKGDIAEGYSVSREKKESFPLTVTSAQKNPTAFYLCASSSQGYNYGYTFGSGTRLTVV.

This chain joins TRBV18 and TRBJ1-1, with a tentative D call TRBD1 (6 bases). This CDR3 spans 16 amino acids. Germline V CDR1 and CDR2: KGHSH, LQKENI. The V gene lost 3 bases and the J gene lost 5 bases, with 19 bases spanning the gap. CDR3 coding DNA: TGTGCCAGCTCACCGGGGGGCGGGGGAGGTAAGACTGAAGCTTTCTTT. As protein: CASSPGGGGGKTEAFF.

This chain uses TRBV7-3 with TRBJ2-7, with D possibly being TRBD2 (6 bases). Germline CDR1 and CDR2: SGHTA and FQGTGA. Trimming took 2 bases from V and 7 from J, leaving 15 bases between them. CDR3 length: 14 amino acids. The CDR3 region has the DNA TGTGCCAGCAGCTTAGGGGGAGGTTTGAGGGAGCAGTACTTC. It specifies CASSLGGGLREQYF.

This clone came up once. One junction end does not reproduce the germline sequence, and a read error may be involved. The J gene is TRBJ1-5, the V gene TRBV18, with unresolved D. This CDR3 spans 15 amino acids. Per germline, CDR1 KGHSH and CDR2 LQKENI. Written as DNA, the CDR3 is TGTGCCAGCTCACCGTCGGGTGCCAAAAATCGGCCCCAGCATTTT. Translated, it gives CASSPSGAKNRPQHF.

The chain joins TRBV6-4 to TRBJ2-1; possibly TRBD2 for D (5 bases). The V end lost 5 bases, the J end lost 9 bases, and 11 bases lay between the germline ends. The CDR3 is 12 residues long. CDR1 and CDR2 (germline): MRHNA, SNTAGT. CDR3 nucleotide sequence: TGTGCCAGCAGTAACACGGACTCTGAGCAGTTCTTC. Translation gives CASSNTDSEQFF.

The chain has TRBV5-4 and TRBJ2-1, with 9 bases matching TRBD2. Trimming at V came to 3 bases and at J to 6 bases, leaving 10 bases not matched to a gene. The CDR3 has 16 residues. The V gene's germline CDR1 is SGHNT and CDR2 YYREEE (reference sequence). Here the CDR3 reads CASSYGMASGVNEQFF. The CDR3 DNA follows: TGTGCCAGCAGCTATGGCATGGCTAGCGGGGTCAATGAGCAGTTCTTC.

The genes are TRBV4-2 and TRBJ1-4; D gene unclear. Germline V gene lookup returns CDR1 LGHNA and CDR2 YNFKEQ. V was pared by 7 bases and J by 8 bases, with 11 bases between. This CDR3 spans 12 amino acids. CDR3 amino acids: CASIVNGEKLFF. The DNA for the CDR3 is TGTGCCAGCATCGTTAACGGGGAAAAACTGTTTTTT.

V and J are TRBV7-9 and TRBJ2-7; TRBD1 might be the D (6 bases). The CDR3 has 15 amino acids. Deletions cut 3 bases from V and 1 base from J, with 13 bases between. The germline V gene has CDR1 SEHNR and CDR2 FQNEAQ (reference sequence). CDR3 nucleotides: TGTGCCAGCAGCTTCACCCAGACAGGATCCTACGAGCAGTACTTC. Translation gives CASSFTQTGSYEQYF.

The chain has TRBV6-5 and TRBJ1-2; D unclear. The CDR3 contains 12 residues. V was trimmed by 2 bases and J by 3 bases, leaving 4 bases between them. Germline lookup yields CDR1 MNHEY and CDR2 SVGAGI. Here the CDR3 reads CASSYADYGYTF. The DNA for the CDR3 is TGTGCCAGCAGTTACGCGGACTATGGCTACACCTTC.

The chain links TRBV19 to TRBJ2-2; 9 nucleotides agree with TRBD2. V lost 3 bases and J lost 1; bases outside the gene matches: 3. Germline assignment: CDR1 LNHDA and CDR2 SQIVND (reference sequence). This CDR3 has 16 amino acids. The CDR3 region has the DNA TGTGCCAGTAGTATTGGTAGCGGGGGGAACACCGGGGAGCTGTTTTTT. Translated: CASSIGSGGNTGELFF. The entire variable domain, with the rest obtained from reference TRBV19 and TRBJ2-2, is as follows: DGGITQSPKYLFRKEGQNVTLSCEQNLNHDAMYWYRQDPGQGLRLIYYSQIVNDFQKGDIAEGYSVSREKKESFPLTVTSAQKNPTAFYLCASSIGSGGNTGELFFGEGSRLTVL.

CDR3 in DNA: TGTGCCTGGAGTGTATTAGGAGGGTGGGACACTGAAGCTTTCTTT. Translation gives CAWSVLGGWDTEAFF. The rearrangement links TRBV30 to TRBJ1-1; D remains ambiguous. The CDR3 totals 15 residues. V lost 0 bases and J lost 3, with 14 bases in between. CDR1 is GTSNPN, CDR2 SVGIG, per germline (reference sequence).

The V and J genes are TRBV27 and TRBJ1-2; D is unresolved. Germline V gives CDR1 MNHEY, CDR2 SMNVEV (reference sequence). The germline V and J ends were trimmed by 3 bases and 6 bases, with 11 bases remaining between them. The CDR3 runs 13 residues. CDR3 DNA sequence: TGTGCCAGCAGTTTGGCTGGGAGGGATGGCTACACCTTC. Encoded protein: CASSLAGRDGYTF.

V is TRBV14 and J is TRBJ2-5; D possibly corresponds to TRBD2 (5 bases). CDR1 is SGHDN and CDR2 is FVKESK in the germline V gene. The CDR3 loop spans 13 amino acids. V was trimmed by 4 bases and J by 6 bases, leaving 12 bases between them. The CDR3 is CASSLSSGQTQYF. CDR3 DNA sequence: TGTGCCAGCAGCCTCTCCAGCGGCCAGACCCAGTACTTC.

The genes are TRBV28 and TRBJ1-5, with 8 bases aligning to TRBD1. The CDR3 sequence is 16 residues long. J was trimmed by 1 base and V by 6 bases; bases with no gene match: 8. The germline V gene has CDR1 MDHEN and CDR2 SYDVKM. Here the CDR3 DNA reads TGTGCCAGCAGACCTACCGGGACAGGCAGCAATCAGCCCCAGCATTTT. This encodes CASRPTGTGSNQPQHF.

In DNA, the CDR3 is TGCGCCAGCAGCTTGAGCCCACCGGGCTATGGCTACACCTTC. Its protein is CASSLSPPGYGYTF. The chain recombines TRBV5-1 with TRBJ1-2; D call uncertain. Germline CDR1 and CDR2: SGHRS and YFSETQ. The CDR3 covers 14 residues. The V and J ends lost 1 base and 4 bases respectively, with 11 bases between them.

The rearrangement uses TRBV18 and TRBJ1-3, with unresolved D. V lost 3 bases, J lost 0 bases, and 12 bases lay in between. CDR1 is KGHSH and CDR2 is LQKENI in the germline V gene. CDR3 length equals 16 residues. The CDR3 loop reads CASSPDRGVSGNTIYF. The CDR3 DNA follows: TGTGCCAGCTCACCCGACCGGGGAGTCTCTGGAAACACCATATATTTT.